A selection of T cell receptor beta chains follows, all from one sample in a study of regulatory T cells in long-lasting Graves disease. In TCRdb, the multiplex PCR reads were re-called with MiXCR into one record per CDR3 protein. The repertoire includes about half a million distinct CDR3 sequences, about 12% of them detected once, and 8.9% sits in the top ten. These data were also reused for a study on T cells in Graves' hyperthyroidism and ophthalmopathy.

Here the sequenced sample was peripheral blood mononuclear cells (PBMCs), taken at new diagnosis, from a patient treated with antithyroid drugs. The source is a woman in her twenties or thirties with Graves disease. The CDR3 runs from the conserved cysteine through the conserved F or W. The order of the fields is CDR3 protein, CDR3 DNA, V gene, J gene, clone size, D gene. The D gene is left open where the match is weak. Size is omitted from some rows. Given values are once, few, many or a class for expanded clones.

CDR3: CASSLADGSVGYTF
DNA: TGTGCCAGCAGTTTGGCGGACGGTAGTGTGGGCTACACCTTC
V: TRBV12-3/TRBV12-4
J: TRBJ1-2
size: .
D: .

CDR3: CASSFTGQGAAGYGYTF
DNA: TGTGCCAGCAGCTTCACGGGACAGGGGGCGGCCGGCTATGGCTACACCTTC
V: TRBV11-2
J: TRBJ1-2
size: .
D: TRBD1

CDR3: CASSPPGLAEGLNEQFF
DNA: TGTGCCAGCTCACCCCCCGGACTAGCGGAAGGTTTAAATGAGCAGTTCTTC
V: TRBV18
J: TRBJ2-1
size: .
D: TRBD2

CDR3: CASSYGYQGSGTGELFF
DNA: TGTGCCAGCAGTTACGGCTACCAGGGGAGTGGCACCGGGGAGCTGTTTTTT
V: TRBV6-5
J: TRBJ2-2
size: many
D: .

CDR3: CASSLQLAGGYNEQFF
DNA: TGTGCCAGCAGTTTACAGCTAGCGGGAGGTTACAATGAGCAGTTCTTC
V: TRBV27
J: TRBJ2-1
size: many
D: TRBD2

CDR3: CASSYSGNGHLGTDTQYF
DNA: TGTGCCAGCAGTTACTCCGGGAATGGGCACCTGGGGACAGATACGCAGTATTTT
V: TRBV6-5
J: TRBJ2-3
size: few
D: .

CDR3: CATSDSRADYGYTF
DNA: TGTGCCACCAGTGATTCGAGAGCAGACTATGGCTACACCTTC
V: TRBV24-1
J: TRBJ1-2
size: many
D: .

CDR3: CASMLTGELFF
DNA: TGCGCCAGCATGCTGACCGGGGAGCTGTTTTTT
V: TRBV10-2
J: TRBJ2-2
size: .
D: .

CDR3: CASSSWTSFQWDEQFF
DNA: TGTGCCAGCAGTTCTTGGACTAGCTTTCAGTGGGATGAGCAGTTCTTC
V: TRBV12-3/TRBV12-4
J: TRBJ2-1
size: many
D: TRBD2

CDR3: CASSRTRSSYNEQLF
DNA: TGTGCCAGCAGCCGGACTAGGAGCTCCTACAATGAGCAGCTCTTC
V: TRBV6-2/TRBV6-3
J: TRBJ2-1
size: few
D: TRBD2

CDR3: CASSMTDGIYGYTF
DNA: TGTGCCAGCAGTATGACAGATGGTATCTATGGCTACACCTTC
V: TRBV28
J: TRBJ1-2
size: many
D: .

CDR3: CASSVQGFYEQYF
DNA: TGTGCCAGTAGTGTACAGGGGTTCTACGAGCAGTACTTC
V: TRBV19
J: TRBJ2-7
size: .
D: TRBD1

CDR3: CASNPGTSGQETQYF
DNA: TGTGCCAGCAACCCTGGGACTAGCGGACAAGAGACCCAGTACTTC
V: TRBV28
J: TRBJ2-5
size: .
D: TRBD2

CDR3: CASSAGTGAGIQYF
DNA: TGTGCCAGCAGTGCCGGGACAGGGGCTGGCATTCAGTACTTC
V: TRBV12-3/TRBV12-4
J: TRBJ2-4
size: many
D: TRBD1

CDR3: CASLRDREIYEQYF
DNA: TGTGCCAGCTTGCGGGACAGGGAAATCTACGAGCAGTACTTC
V: TRBV6-1
J: TRBJ2-7
size: .
D: TRBD1

CDR3: CASSAGRRNQPQHF
DNA: TGTGCCAGCAGTGCCGGACGGCGCAATCAGCCCCAGCATTTT
V: TRBV2
J: TRBJ1-5
size: .
D: .

CDR3: CASSQDLGAYGYTF
DNA: TGTGCCAGCAGCCAAGATTTGGGGGCCTATGGCTACACCTTC
V: TRBV4-2
J: TRBJ1-2
size: .
D: .

CDR3: CASSLPPPSSTDTQYF
DNA: TGTGCCAGCAGCTTACCGCCACCCTCTAGCACAGATACGCAGTATTTT
V: TRBV7-9
J: TRBJ2-3
size: few
D: .

CDR3: CASSHSVWEGGQETQYF
DNA: TGTGCCAGCAGTCATTCTGTGTGGGAGGGAGGGCAAGAGACCCAGTACTTC
V: TRBV3-1
J: TRBJ2-5
size: many
D: TRBD2

CDR3: CASSFTGGWSDTQYF
DNA: TGTGCCAGCAGTTTCACGGGAGGGTGGTCAGATACGCAGTATTTT
V: TRBV28
J: TRBJ2-3
size: many
D: TRBD2

CDR3: CASSYRAQGTEAFF
DNA: TGTGCCAGCAGCTACAGGGCCCAAGGAACTGAAGCTTTCTTT
V: TRBV7-9
J: TRBJ1-1
size: many
D: .

CDR3: CASSMGLSVYNEQFF
DNA: TGTGCCAGCAGCATGGGACTCTCAGTCTACAATGAGCAGTTCTTC
V: TRBV7-3
J: TRBJ2-1
size: many
D: .

CDR3: CASSPPNRVQETQYF
DNA: TGTGCCAGCTCACCACCGAACAGAGTACAAGAGACCCAGTACTTC
V: TRBV18
J: TRBJ2-5
size: many
D: .

CDR3: CSARVYGQFYEQFF
DNA: TGCAGTGCTAGAGTTTACGGACAGTTTTATGAGCAGTTCTTC
V: TRBV20-1
J: TRBJ2-1
size: few
D: .

CDR3: CASSLVPQGVRGEQYF
DNA: TGTGCCAGCAGCTTAGTGCCTCAGGGGGTAAGGGGCGAGCAGTACTTC
V: TRBV7-9
J: TRBJ2-7
size: many
D: TRBD1

CDR3: CASNPSGTAELTYEQYF
DNA: TGTGCCAGCAACCCTTCCGGGACCGCCGAATTAACCTACGAGCAGTACTTC
V: TRBV27
J: TRBJ2-7
size: .
D: .

CDR3: CASSQLRQLGTDTQYF
DNA: TGTGCCAGCAGCCAACTCCGACAATTGGGCACAGATACGCAGTATTTT
V: TRBV3-1
J: TRBJ2-3
size: .
D: .

CDR3: CAWSPGRGTEKLFF
DNA: TGTGCCTGGAGTCCGGGCAGGGGGACGGAAAAACTGTTTTTT
V: TRBV30
J: TRBJ1-4
size: many
D: TRBD1

CDR3: CASSDGLAVGNEQFF
DNA: TGTGCCAGCAGCGACGGACTAGCTGTCGGGAATGAGCAGTTCTTC
V: TRBV7-8
J: TRBJ2-1
size: many
D: TRBD2

CDR3: CASRDYNRRNYGYTF
DNA: TGTGCCAGCAGGGATTACAACAGACGTAACTATGGCTACACCTTC
V: TRBV6-1
J: TRBJ1-2
size: many
D: .

CDR3: CASSPPTSGRVTQYF
DNA: TGTGCCAGCAGTCCACCGACTAGCGGGAGGGTTACGCAGTATTTT
V: TRBV27
J: TRBJ2-3
size: few
D: TRBD2

CDR3: CAWSFSGTGEEAQYF
DNA: TGTGCCTGGAGTTTTAGTGGGACAGGGGAAGAGGCCCAGTACTTC
V: TRBV30
J: TRBJ2-5
size: .
D: TRBD1

CDR3: CASMPPGYNSPLHF
DNA: TGTGCCAGCATGCCCCCTGGATATAATTCACCCCTCCACTTT
V: TRBV2
J: TRBJ1-6
size: many
D: .

CDR3: CASSLLPTGDQPQHF
DNA: TGTGCCAGCAGTTTATTACCAACAGGAGATCAGCCCCAGCATTTT
V: TRBV27
J: TRBJ1-5
size: many
D: .

CDR3: CASSPSFDTDTQYF
DNA: TGTGCCAGCAGCCCCTCCTTTGACACAGATACGCAGTATTTT
V: TRBV7-9
J: TRBJ2-3
size: many
D: .

CDR3: CSARPTSGRVTDTQYF
DNA: TGCAGTGCTAGACCTACTAGCGGGAGAGTAACAGATACGCAGTATTTT
V: TRBV20-1
J: TRBJ2-3
size: many
D: TRBD2

CDR3: CASSLSYTGVGSEQFF
DNA: TGTGCCAGCAGTTTGTCCTACACAGGGGTAGGGAGTGAGCAGTTCTTC
V: TRBV27
J: TRBJ2-1
size: few
D: TRBD1

CDR3: CSARVGSGSRAPNEQFF
DNA: TGCAGTGCTAGAGTTGGTAGCGGGAGTCGGGCCCCCAATGAGCAGTTCTTC
V: TRBV20-1
J: TRBJ2-1
size: many
D: TRBD2

CDR3: CASSYPSVGYTF
DNA: TGTGCCAGCAGTTATCCCTCAGTCGGCTACACCTTC
V: TRBV6-5
J: TRBJ1-2
size: many
D: .

CDR3: CAGSLGTGGGDGYTF
DNA: TGTGCCGGCAGTTTGGGGACAGGGGGCGGAGATGGCTACACCTTC
V: TRBV12-3/TRBV12-4
J: TRBJ1-2
size: many
D: TRBD1

CDR3: CASSRDRGPYGYTF
DNA: TGTGCCAGCAGCCGAGACAGGGGCCCCTATGGCTACACCTTC
V: TRBV3-1
J: TRBJ1-2
size: many
D: TRBD1

CDR3: CASSVWGRRAFF
DNA: TGTGCCAGCAGTGTTTGGGGGCGTAGAGCTTTCTTT
V: TRBV2
J: TRBJ1-1
size: many
D: .

CDR3: CASSPGAGGVHEQYF
DNA: TGTGCCAGCAGTCCCGGGGCGGGAGGGGTCCACGAGCAGTACTTC
V: TRBV6-1
J: TRBJ2-7
size: many
D: TRBD2

CDR3: CASSLFLGQDTQYF
DNA: TGCGCCAGCAGCTTGTTCCTAGGTCAGGATACGCAGTATTTT
V: TRBV5-1
J: TRBJ2-3
size: .
D: .

CDR3: CASSEGAFSYEQYF
DNA: TGTGCCAGCAGTGAAGGGGCTTTCTCCTACGAGCAGTACTTC
V: TRBV2
J: TRBJ2-7
size: many
D: .

CDR3: CASSLEDRAWTEAFF
DNA: TGTGCCAGCAGCTTAGAGGACAGGGCCTGGACTGAAGCTTTCTTT
V: TRBV7-2
J: TRBJ1-1
size: many
D: TRBD1

CDR3: CASSRTQVVRDLWSYEQYF
DNA: TGCGCCAGCAGCCGCACGCAGGTTGTGAGAGACCTATGGTCCTACGAGCAGTACTTC
V: TRBV4-3
J: TRBJ2-7
size: .
D: .

CDR3: CASSGRLGPNTGELFF
DNA: TGTGCCAGCAGCGGACGACTCGGACCGAACACCGGGGAGCTGTTTTTT
V: TRBV9
J: TRBJ2-2
size: .
D: .

CDR3: CSAFGTSNTGELFF
DNA: TGCAGTGCGTTCGGGACTTCGAACACCGGGGAGCTGTTTTTT
V: TRBV20-1
J: TRBJ2-2
size: few
D: .

CDR3: CASSYAGEQFF
DNA: TGTGCCAGCAGTTACGCGGGAGAGCAGTTCTTC
V: TRBV6-5
J: TRBJ2-1
size: many
D: .